This TCR beta chain was obtained from a study of T cell responses to AZD1222 COVID-19 vaccine. Repertoires were generated with immunoSEQ multiplex PCR, while TCRdb's copy carries only in-frame clones and drops some. In the table there are 150,000 to 200,000 clones, over 80% of which are singletons. Note on this clone: Antigen unknown.

Study conclusions and caveats: CD4 TCRs covered the whole spike, strongest at regions 160-218 and 743-854. At baseline, just 6 or 7 AZD1222 recipients tested seropositive. Donors were mostly white British, more females; clonal diversity possibly underestimated.

The CDR3 consists of 16 residues. With 2 bases removed from V and 0 bases from J, the gap between germline ends came to 14 bases. Germline V CDR1 and CDR2: MDHEN, SYDVKM. The clonotype comes from an adult in good health. The V call is TRBV28, the J call TRBJ2-7, with D tentatively TRBD2 (6 bases). Specimen: peripheral blood, collected on day 0 of MenACWY control vaccination. CDR3: CASSLPSSALSYEQYF. CDR3 nucleotide sequence: TGTGCCAGCAGTTTACCCTCTAGCGCGCTCTCCTACGAGCAGTACTTC. The variable domain in full, completed from reference TRBV28 and TRBJ2-7, reads DVKVTQSSRYLVKRTGEKVFLECVQDMDHENMFWYRQDPGLGLRLIYFSYDVKMKEKGDIPEGYSVSREKKERFSLILESASTNQTSMYLCASSLPSSALSYEQYFGPGTRLTVT.